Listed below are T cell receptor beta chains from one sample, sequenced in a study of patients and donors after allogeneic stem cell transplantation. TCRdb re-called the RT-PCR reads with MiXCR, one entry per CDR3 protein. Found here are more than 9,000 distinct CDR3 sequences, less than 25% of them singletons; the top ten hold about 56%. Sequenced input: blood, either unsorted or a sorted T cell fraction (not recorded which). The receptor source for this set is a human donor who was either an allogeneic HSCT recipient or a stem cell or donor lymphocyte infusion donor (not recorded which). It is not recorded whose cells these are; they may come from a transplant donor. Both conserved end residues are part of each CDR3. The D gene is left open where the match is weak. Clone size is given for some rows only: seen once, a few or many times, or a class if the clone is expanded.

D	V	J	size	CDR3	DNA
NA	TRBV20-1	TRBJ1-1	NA	CSASSAARGLRDTEAFF	TGCAGTGCTAGTAGCGCTGCTCGGGGCCTCCGTGACACTGAAGCTTTCTTT
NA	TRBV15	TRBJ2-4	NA	CATSRDQHRDQYF	TGTGCCACCAGCAGAGATCAGCACAGGGACCAGTACTTC
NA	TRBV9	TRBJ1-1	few	CASSPRADRNTEAFF	TGTGCCAGCAGCCCTCGAGCGGACCGGAACACTGAAGCTTTCTTT
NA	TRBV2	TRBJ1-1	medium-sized	CASSGDTNTEAFF	TGTGCCAGCAGTGGGGACACGAACACTGAAGCTTTCTTT
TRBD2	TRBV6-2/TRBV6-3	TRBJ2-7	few	CASSYSSGGGYEQYF	TGTGCCAGCAGTTACTCCAGCGGGGGGGGCTACGAGCAGTACTTC
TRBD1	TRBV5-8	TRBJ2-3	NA	CASSVRQGATDTQYF	TGTGCCAGCAGCGTTCGACAGGGGGCTACAGATACGCAGTATTTT
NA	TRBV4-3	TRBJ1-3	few	CASSQDLEGKAIYF	TGCGCCAGCAGCCAAGATCTGGAAGGGAAGGCCATATATTTT
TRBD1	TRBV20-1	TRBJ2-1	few	CSAQGQTLISYNEQFF	TGCAGTGCACAGGGACAGACTCTAATCTCCTACAATGAGCAGTTCTTC
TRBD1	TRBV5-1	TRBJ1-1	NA	CASSPVQGAGMNTEAFF	TGCGCCAGCAGCCCCGTGCAGGGGGCAGGTATGAACACTGAAGCTTTCTTT
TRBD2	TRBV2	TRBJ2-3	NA	CASSELAGTHTDTQYF	TGTGCCAGCAGTGAACTAGCGGGGACACACACAGATACGCAGTATTTT